The 6 T cell receptor beta chains given below trace back to one sample, sequenced in a study of blood T cell repertoires in COVID-19. Using immunoSEQ multiplex PCR, the repertoire was profiled, and TCRdb retains in-frame clones only, with some absent. In the table there are more than 65,000 clones, around 88% of which are singletons. The sequencing sample was made of peripheral blood. These receptors all stem from a man in his forties or fifties with active COVID-19.

In this sample, this clone is medium-sized (0.01 to 0.1%). The V and J genes are TRBV7-3 and TRBJ2-7; 9 bases map to TRBD1. CDR3 size: 15 residues. V shed 5 bases and J 2 bases; nucleotides not matched to a gene: 7. Germline lookup yields CDR1 SGHTA and CDR2 FQGTGA. This CDR3 is CASSIRGTGPYEQYF. Written as DNA, the CDR3 is TGTGCCAGCAGCATAAGGGGGACAGGGCCCTACGAGCAGTACTTC. Supplemented by reference TRBV7-3 and TRBJ2-7, the full variable domain reads GAGVSQTPSNKVTEKGKYVELRCDPISGHTALYWYRQSLGQGPEFLIYFQGTGAADDSGLPNDRFFAVRPEGSVSTLKIQRTERGDSAVYLCASSIRGTGPYEQYFGPGTRLTVT.

The chain recombines TRBV5-4 with TRBJ2-5, with a weak D call TRBD2 (5 bases). Germline V CDR1 and CDR2: SGHNT, YYREEE (reference sequence). Trimming cost V 4 bases and J 5 bases, with 12 bases left between them. The CDR3 contains 13 residues. CDR3 in amino acids: CASSHPGVETQYF. CDR3 nucleotide sequence: TGTGCCAGCAGCCATCCCGGGGTGGAGACCCAGTACTTC.

V usage is TRBV19 and J usage is TRBJ1-4, with D uncertain. Germline V CDR1 and CDR2: LNHDA, SQIVND (reference sequence). The CDR3 is 13 amino acids. V was cut by 4 bases and J by 7 bases, with 10 bases left in between. The chain's CDR3 is CASSNDLAEKLFF. Here the CDR3 DNA reads TGTGCCAGTAGTAATGACCTAGCTGAAAAACTGTTTTTT.

V is TRBV30 and J is TRBJ1-2; the D gene is possibly TRBD1 (5 bases). CDR3 size: 11 residues. V was trimmed by 0 bases and J by 6 bases, leaving 5 bases between them. Germline CDR1 reads GTSNPN; CDR2 reads SVGIG (reference sequence). As DNA, the CDR3 is TGTGCCTGGAGTGTAGGGGATGGCTACACCTTC. Translating gives CAWSVGDGYTF. Full variable domain (remainder filled in from reference TRBV30 and TRBJ1-2): SQTIHQWPATLVQPVGSPLSLECTVEGTSNPNLYWYRQAAGRGLQLLFYSVGIGQISSEVPQNLSASRPQDRQFILSSKKLLLSDSGFYLCAWSVGDGYTFGSGTRLTVV.

The chain combines TRBV18 with TRBJ1-1; D possibly corresponds to TRBD1 (5 bases). Per germline, CDR1 KGHSH and CDR2 LQKENI. Between the trimmed V and J ends, which lost 2 bases and 3 bases, there was a span of 16 bases. CDR3 length equals 16 residues. CDR3 bases: TGTGCCAGCTCACCATTGCGAGGGGAGGCGGACACTGAAGCTTTCTTT. Translation gives CASSPLRGEADTEAFF. Full variable domain (remainder filled in from reference TRBV18 and TRBJ1-1): NAGVMQNPRHLVRRRGQEARLRCSPMKGHSHVYWYRQLPEEGLKFMVYLQKENIIDESGMPKERFSAEFPKEGPSILRIQQVVRGDSAAYFCASSPLRGEADTEAFFGQGTRLTVV.

The V gene is TRBV30, the J gene TRBJ1-2; the D is unclear. CDR1 is GTSNPN, CDR2 SVGIG, per germline (reference sequence). V was shortened by 7 bases and J by 5 bases, with 17 bases between the two germline ends. This CDR3 comprises 13 residues. CDR3 loop: CALHGEGRYGYTF. Here the CDR3 DNA reads TGTGCCTTACACGGGGAGGGAAGGTATGGCTACACCTTC. Combining the CDR3 with reference TRBV30 and TRBJ1-2 gives the whole variable domain SQTIHQWPATLVQPVGSPLSLECTVEGTSNPNLYWYRQAAGRGLQLLFYSVGIGQISSEVPQNLSASRPQDRQFILSSKKLLLSDSGFYLCALHGEGRYGYTFGSGTRLTVV.